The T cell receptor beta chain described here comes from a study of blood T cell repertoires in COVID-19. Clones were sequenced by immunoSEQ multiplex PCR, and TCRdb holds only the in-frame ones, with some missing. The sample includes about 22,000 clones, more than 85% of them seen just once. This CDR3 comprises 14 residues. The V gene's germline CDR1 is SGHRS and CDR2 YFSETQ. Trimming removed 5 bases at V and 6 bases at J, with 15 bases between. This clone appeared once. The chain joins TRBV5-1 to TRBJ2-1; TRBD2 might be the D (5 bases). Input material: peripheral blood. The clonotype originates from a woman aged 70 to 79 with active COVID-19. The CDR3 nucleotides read TGCGCCAGCAGTACTTTGGACTTAAGCAATGAGCAGTTCTTC. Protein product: CASSTLDLSNEQFF.